This TCR beta chain was profiled in a study of T cells after yellow fever vaccination. General study findings and limits: Faster peaking, at day 5 versus 15, marked a secondary response that was weaker.

The CDR3 extends over 15 amino acids. V lost 7 bases to trimming and J lost 7 bases; unmatched junction nucleotides: 13. The germline CDR1 and CDR2 sequences are WSHSY and SAAADI. By 5'RACE template switching, TCR cDNA was produced, with a universal primer site and UMIs added in the process. Each CDR3 protein gets one entry after TCRdb re-called the 5' RACE reads with MiXCR. The sample has some 670,000 distinct CDR3 sequences, about 12% seen once. A remark on this clonotype: Antigen unknown.

This specimen was PBMCs, taken on the day of the yellow fever booster vaccination. This receptor was identified in a young man who received the YFV17D yellow fever vaccine. The genes are TRBV10-2 and TRBJ2-1; 7 bases match TRBD2. CDR3 amino acids: CASMDPAGVVNEQFF. The CDR3 nucleotides are TGCGCCAGCATGGACCCTGCGGGAGTAGTGAATGAGCAGTTCTTC.